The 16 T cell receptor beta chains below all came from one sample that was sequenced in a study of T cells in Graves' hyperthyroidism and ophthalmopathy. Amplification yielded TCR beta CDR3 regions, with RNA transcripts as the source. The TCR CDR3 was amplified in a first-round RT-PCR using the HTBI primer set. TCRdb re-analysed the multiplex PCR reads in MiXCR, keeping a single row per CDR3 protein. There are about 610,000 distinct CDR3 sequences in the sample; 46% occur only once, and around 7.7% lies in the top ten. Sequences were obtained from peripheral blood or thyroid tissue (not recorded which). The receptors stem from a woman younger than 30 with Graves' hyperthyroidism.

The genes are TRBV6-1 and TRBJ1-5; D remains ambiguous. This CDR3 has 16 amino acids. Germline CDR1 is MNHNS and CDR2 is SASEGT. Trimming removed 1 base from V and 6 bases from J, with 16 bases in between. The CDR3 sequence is CASSEGGSPNIQPQHF. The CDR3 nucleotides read TGTGCCAGCAGTGAAGGGGGATCCCCGAACATTCAGCCCCAGCATTTT.

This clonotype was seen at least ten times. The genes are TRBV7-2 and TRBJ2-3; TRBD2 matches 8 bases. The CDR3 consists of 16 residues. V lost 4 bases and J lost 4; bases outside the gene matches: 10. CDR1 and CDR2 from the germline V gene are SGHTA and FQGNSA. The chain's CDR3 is CASSSRASGSSDTQYF. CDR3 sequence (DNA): TGTGCCAGCAGCTCGCGGGCGAGCGGGAGTTCAGATACGCAGTATTTT.

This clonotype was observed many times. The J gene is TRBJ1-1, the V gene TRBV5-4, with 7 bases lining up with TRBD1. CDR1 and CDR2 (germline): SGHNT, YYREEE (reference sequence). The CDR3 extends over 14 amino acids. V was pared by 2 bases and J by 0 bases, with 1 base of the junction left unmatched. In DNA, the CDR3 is TGTGCCAGCAGCTTTCAGGGGGTGAACACTGAAGCTTTCTTT. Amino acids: CASSFQGVNTEAFF.

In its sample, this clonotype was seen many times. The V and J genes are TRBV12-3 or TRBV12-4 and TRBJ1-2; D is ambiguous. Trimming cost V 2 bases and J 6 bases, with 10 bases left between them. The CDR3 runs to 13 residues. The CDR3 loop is CASSLRDPNGYTF. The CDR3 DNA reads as TGTGCCAGCAGTTTAAGGGATCCAAATGGCTACACCTTC.

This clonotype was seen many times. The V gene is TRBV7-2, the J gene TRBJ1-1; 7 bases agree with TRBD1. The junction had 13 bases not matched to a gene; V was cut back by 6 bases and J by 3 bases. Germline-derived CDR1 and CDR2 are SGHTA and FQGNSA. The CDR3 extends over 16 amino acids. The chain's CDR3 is CASSSRFDRVDTEAFF. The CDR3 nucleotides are TGTGCCAGCAGTTCTCGGTTTGACAGGGTCGACACTGAAGCTTTCTTT.

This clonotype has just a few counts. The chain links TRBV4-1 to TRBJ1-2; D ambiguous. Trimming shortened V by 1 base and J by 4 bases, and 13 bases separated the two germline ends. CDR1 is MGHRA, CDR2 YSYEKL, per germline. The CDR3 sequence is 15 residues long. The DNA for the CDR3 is TGCGCCAGCAGCCAAGGTCAGGAGGGTACCTATGGCTACACCTTC. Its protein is CASSQGQEGTYGYTF.

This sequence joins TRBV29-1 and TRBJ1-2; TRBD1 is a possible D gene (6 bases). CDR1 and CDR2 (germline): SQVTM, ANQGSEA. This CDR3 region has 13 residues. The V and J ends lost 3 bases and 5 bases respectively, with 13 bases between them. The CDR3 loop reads CSVERTAQYGYTF. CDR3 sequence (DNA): TGCAGCGTTGAGCGGACAGCGCAATATGGCTACACCTTC.

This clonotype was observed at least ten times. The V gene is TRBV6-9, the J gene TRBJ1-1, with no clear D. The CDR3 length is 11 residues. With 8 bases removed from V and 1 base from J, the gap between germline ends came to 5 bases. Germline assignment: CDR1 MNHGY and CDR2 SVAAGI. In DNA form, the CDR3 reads TGTGCCAGCCTTGGGAACACTGAAGCTTTCTTT. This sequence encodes CASLGNTEAFF.

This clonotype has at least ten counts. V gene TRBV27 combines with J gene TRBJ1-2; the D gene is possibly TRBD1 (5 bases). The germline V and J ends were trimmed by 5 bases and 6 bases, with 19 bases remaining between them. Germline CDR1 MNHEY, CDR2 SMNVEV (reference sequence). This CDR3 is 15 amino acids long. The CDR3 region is CASSPGATGGDGYTF. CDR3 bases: TGTGCCAGCAGTCCTGGGGCCACAGGTGGTGATGGCTACACCTTC.

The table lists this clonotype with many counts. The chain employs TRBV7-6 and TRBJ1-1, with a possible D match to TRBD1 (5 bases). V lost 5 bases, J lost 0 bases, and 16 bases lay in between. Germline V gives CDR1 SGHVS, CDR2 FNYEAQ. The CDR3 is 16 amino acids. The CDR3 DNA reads TGTGCCAGCAGCCGGGACGTTTTGGAGATGAACACTGAAGCTTTCTTT. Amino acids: CASSRDVLEMNTEAFF. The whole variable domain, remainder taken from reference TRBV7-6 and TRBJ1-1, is GAGVSQSPRYKVTKRGQDVALRCDPISGHVSLYWYRQALGQGPEFLTYFNYEAQQDKSGLPNDRFSAERPEGSISTLTIQRTEQRDSAMYRCASSRDVLEMNTEAFFGQGTRLTVV.

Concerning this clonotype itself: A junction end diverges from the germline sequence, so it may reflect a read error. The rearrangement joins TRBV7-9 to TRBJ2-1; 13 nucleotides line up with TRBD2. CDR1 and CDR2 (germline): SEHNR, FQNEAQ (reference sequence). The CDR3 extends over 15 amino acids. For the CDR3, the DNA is TGTACCAGCAGCCCATGGACTAGCGGGAGTACGGAGCAGTTCTTC. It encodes CTSSPWTSGSTEQFF.

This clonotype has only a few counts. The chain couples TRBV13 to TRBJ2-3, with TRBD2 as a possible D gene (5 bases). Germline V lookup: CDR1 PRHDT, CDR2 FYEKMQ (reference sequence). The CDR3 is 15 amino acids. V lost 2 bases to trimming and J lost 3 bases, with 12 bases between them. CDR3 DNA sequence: TGTGCCAGCAGCTTACCGGGGAGAGGTACAGATACGCAGTATTTT. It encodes CASSLPGRGTDTQYF.

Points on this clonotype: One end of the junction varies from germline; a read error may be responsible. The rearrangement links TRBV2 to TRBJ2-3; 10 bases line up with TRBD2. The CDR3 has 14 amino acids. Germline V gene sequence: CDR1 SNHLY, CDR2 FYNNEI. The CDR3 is CASREAGGPDTQYF. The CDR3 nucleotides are TGTGCCAGCAGAGAAGCGGGAGGGCCAGATACGCAGTATTTT.

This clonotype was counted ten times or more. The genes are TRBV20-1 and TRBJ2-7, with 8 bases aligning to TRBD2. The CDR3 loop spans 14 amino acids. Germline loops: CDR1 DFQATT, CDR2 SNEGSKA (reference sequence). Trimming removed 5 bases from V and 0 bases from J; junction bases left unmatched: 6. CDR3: CSAPESGSSYEQYF. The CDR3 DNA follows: TGCAGTGCTCCCGAAAGCGGGAGCTCCTACGAGCAGTACTTC.

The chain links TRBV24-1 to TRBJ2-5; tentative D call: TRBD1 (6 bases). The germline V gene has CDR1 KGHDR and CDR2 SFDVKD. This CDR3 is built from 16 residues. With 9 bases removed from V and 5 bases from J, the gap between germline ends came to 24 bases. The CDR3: CATSRTAGELLETQYF. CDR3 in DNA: TGTGCCACCTCTAGGACGGCAGGGGAGCTGTTGGAGACCCAGTACTTC.

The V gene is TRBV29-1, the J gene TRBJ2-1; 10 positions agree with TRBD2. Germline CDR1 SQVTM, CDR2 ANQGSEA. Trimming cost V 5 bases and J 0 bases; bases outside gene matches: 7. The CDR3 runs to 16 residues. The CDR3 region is CSVLGLAESSYNEQFF. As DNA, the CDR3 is TGCAGCGTTCTCGGACTAGCGGAGAGCTCCTACAATGAGCAGTTCTTC.